This T cell receptor (beta chain) is drawn from a study of breast tumors, draining lymph nodes, adjacent tissues. Study-wide findings and caveats: Tumor and nontumor repertoires were significantly more similar in luminal-like than in basal-like breast cancer. Compared with lymph nodes, tumors were less diverse; compared with nontumor tissue, more.

Germline V gene sequence: CDR1 SGHDT, CDR2 YYEEEE. The CDR3 has 16 residues. V trimming: 0 bases; J trimming: 6 bases; junction bases outside the gene matches: 5. This clonotype was seen repeatedly, ten times or more. The antigen is undetermined. TCRdb processed the multiplex PCR reads anew with MiXCR; each CDR3 protein has one entry. In the table there are roughly 220,000 distinct CDR3 sequences, less than 35% of which are singletons. Breast cancer patients provided tissue from their axillary draining lymph nodes. This TCR came from a female donor with breast cancer. Some clones in this sample may be carry-over from other donors' samples. The sequenced sample consisted of axillary lymph node tissue. This chain uses TRBV5-6 with TRBJ2-1, with 11 positions matching TRBD2. The CDR3 DNA is TGTGCCAGCAGCTTGGTTAGCGGGGGGGCTCGCAATGAGCAGTTCTTC. This codes for CASSLVSGGARNEQFF.